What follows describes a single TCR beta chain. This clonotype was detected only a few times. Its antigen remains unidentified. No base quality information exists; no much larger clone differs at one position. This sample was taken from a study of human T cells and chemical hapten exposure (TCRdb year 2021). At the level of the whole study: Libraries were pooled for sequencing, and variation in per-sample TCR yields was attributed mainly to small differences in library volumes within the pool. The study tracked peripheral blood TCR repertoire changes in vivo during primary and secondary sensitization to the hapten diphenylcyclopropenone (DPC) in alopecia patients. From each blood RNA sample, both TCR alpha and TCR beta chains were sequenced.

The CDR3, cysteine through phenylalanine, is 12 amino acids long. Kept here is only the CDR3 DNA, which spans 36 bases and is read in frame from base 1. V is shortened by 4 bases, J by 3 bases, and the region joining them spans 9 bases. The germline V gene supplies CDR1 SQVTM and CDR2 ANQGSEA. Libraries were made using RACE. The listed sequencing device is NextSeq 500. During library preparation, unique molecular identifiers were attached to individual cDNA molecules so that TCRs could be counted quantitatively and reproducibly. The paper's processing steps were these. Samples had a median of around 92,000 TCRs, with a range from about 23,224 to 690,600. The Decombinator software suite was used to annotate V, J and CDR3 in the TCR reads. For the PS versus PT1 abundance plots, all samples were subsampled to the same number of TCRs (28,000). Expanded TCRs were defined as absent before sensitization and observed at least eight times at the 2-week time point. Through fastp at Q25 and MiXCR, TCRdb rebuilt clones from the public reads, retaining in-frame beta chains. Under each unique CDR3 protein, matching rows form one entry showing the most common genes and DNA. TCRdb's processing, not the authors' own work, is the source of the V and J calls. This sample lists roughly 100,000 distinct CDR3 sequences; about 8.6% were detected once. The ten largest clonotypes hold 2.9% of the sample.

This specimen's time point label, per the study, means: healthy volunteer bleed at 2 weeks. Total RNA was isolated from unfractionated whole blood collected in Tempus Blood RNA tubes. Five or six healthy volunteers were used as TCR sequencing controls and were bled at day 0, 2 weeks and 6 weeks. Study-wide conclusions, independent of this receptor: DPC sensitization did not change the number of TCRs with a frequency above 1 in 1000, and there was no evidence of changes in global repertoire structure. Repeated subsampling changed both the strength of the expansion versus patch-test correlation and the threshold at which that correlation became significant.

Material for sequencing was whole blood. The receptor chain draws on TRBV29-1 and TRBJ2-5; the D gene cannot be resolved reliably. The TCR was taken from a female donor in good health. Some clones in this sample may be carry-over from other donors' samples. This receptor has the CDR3 CSVGPREETQYF. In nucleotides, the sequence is TGCAGCGTTGGGCCCAGAGAAGAGACCCAGTACTTC. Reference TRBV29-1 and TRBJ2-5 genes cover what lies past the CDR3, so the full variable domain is SAVISQKPSRDICQRGTSLTIQCQVDSQVTMMFWYRQQPGQSLTLIATANQGSEATYESGFVIDKFPISRPNLTFSTLTVSNMSPEDSSIYLCSVGPREETQYFGPGTRLLVL.